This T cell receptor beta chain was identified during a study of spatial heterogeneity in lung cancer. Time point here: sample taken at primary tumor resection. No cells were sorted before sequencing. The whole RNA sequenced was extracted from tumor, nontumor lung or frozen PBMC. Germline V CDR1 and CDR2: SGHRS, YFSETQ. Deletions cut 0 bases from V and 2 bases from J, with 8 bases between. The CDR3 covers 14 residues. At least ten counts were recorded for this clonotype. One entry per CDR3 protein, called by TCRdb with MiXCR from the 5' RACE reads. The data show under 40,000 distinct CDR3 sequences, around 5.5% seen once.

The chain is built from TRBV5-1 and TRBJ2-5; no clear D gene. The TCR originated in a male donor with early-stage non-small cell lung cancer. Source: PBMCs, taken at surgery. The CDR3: CASSLAARQETQYF. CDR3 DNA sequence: TGCGCCAGCAGCTTGGCAGCAAGACAAGAGACCCAGTACTTC. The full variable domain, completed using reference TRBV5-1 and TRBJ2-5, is KAGVTQTPRYLIKTRGQQVTLSCSPISGHRSVSWYQQTPGQGLQFLFEYFSETQRNKGNFPGRFSGRQFSNSRSEMNVSTLELGDSALYLCASSLAARQETQYFGPGTRLLVL.